The clone carrying this T cell receptor (beta chain) was observed a handful of times. What it recognizes is unknown. The data were obtained in a study of T-cell memory formation after mild COVID-19. Overall study context: Clusters were largely donor specific.

This CDR3 contains 15 residues. The V gene lost 0 bases and the J gene lost 3 bases, with 12 bases spanning the gap. The germline gives CDR1 MGHRA, CDR2 YSYEKL. TCRdb redid the calling of the 5' RACE reads with MiXCR, one entry per CDR3 protein. The table lists about 560,000 distinct CDR3 sequences, about a fifth of them singletons. Whole-study findings and limits: Clones that got smaller from day 15 to 85 had even CD4/CD8, while clones growing later tipped toward CD4+. Contracting CD4+ clones were located mainly in CM and EM, and CD8+ clones in EMRA. Pre-infection memory carried some responding clones, suggesting that cross-reactive memory joined.

The material sequenced was PBMCs or a T cell subset sorted from them (not recorded which). This chain connects TRBV4-1 to TRBJ2-7; a possible D gene is TRBD1 (5 bases). The sequence was obtained from an adult woman who had mild COVID-19 (a few samples of this study predate the infection). Cell type and time point are not known. CDR3 sequence: CASSQETRVSYEQYF. CDR3 in DNA: TGCGCCAGCAGCCAAGAAACCAGGGTAAGCTACGAGCAGTACTTC.